Sequencing of this T cell receptor beta chain was carried out in a study of identifying expanded T cells in peripheral blood. Data came from immunoSEQ multiplex PCR; TCRdb stores just in-frame clones and leaves some out. The table shows about 110,000 clones, with approximately 90% occurring only once. The sequence was collected from a person between 18 and 75 years old in good health. The sample consisted of blood.

In nucleotides, the CDR3 is TGTGCCAGCAGAGGTGACAGGGGCGGAAACTATGGCTACACCTTC. This translates into CASRGDRGGNYGYTF. J is TRBJ1-2 and V is TRBV5-6; 8 positions agree with TRBD1. Germline-derived CDR1 and CDR2 are SGHDT and YYEEEE. The length of the CDR3 is 15 residues. With 5 bases clipped from V and 2 bases from J, the junction kept 8 bases outside the gene matches.